The clone carrying this T cell receptor (beta chain) was recorded a few times. This CDR3 has 14 residues. The germline V and J ends were trimmed by 1 base and 9 bases, with 13 bases remaining between them. Each donor (without exception) was a healthy Caucasian. The sample originates from a study of identical twins. TCRdb ran MiXCR on the 5' RACE reads and lists one entry per CDR3 protein. The data contain about 530,000 distinct CDR3 sequences, 20% to 25% of them singletons. This sample was also put to use in a study of yellow fever vaccine responses in identical twins.

Sequencing was carried out using CD4+ T cells sorted from blood. The chain couples TRBV12-3 or TRBV12-4 to TRBJ2-1; D is ambiguous. The TCR sequence derives from a woman between 18 and 29 years old in good health. The CDR3 DNA is TGTGCCAGCAGTTTAGGAGCCCCATCCCGTGAGCAGTTCTTC. The encoded protein is CASSLGAPSREQFF.